This T cell receptor (beta chain) was observed in a study of CD8 T cells in ankylosing spondylitis. General study points: Disease-linked clones reportedly concentrated significantly in matched ankylosing spondylitis synovial fluid. Seven or eight highly homologous variants formed a TCR beta motif that appeared characteristic of ankylosing spondylitis blood. Prior literature has documented some motif variants in synovial fluid and blood from reactive arthritis. Within peripheral blood, clones linked to disease were CD8+ and relatively rare.

5'-RACE, quantitative and with molecular barcodes, yielded the TCR beta libraries. TCRdb independently ran MiXCR on the 5' RACE reads; one entry per CDR3 protein. Of roughly 400,000 distinct CDR3 sequences detected, approximately 20% appear once; the ten largest clones hold about a sixth. V dropped 6 bases and J dropped 1 base, with 7 bases sitting between them. Germline CDR1 is ENHRY and CDR2 is SYGVKD. The CDR3 length is 12 residues. Regarding this clonotype: Its target is unknown.

The sequenced sample consisted of blood, either unsorted or a sorted T cell fraction (not recorded which). This chain links TRBV10-3 with TRBJ2-7, with D possibly being TRBD1 (5 bases). The clonotype was recovered from a male donor with ankylosing spondylitis. The CDR3 DNA follows: TGTGCCATCAGCAGGGATTCCTACGAGCAGTACTTC. Translating gives CAISRDSYEQYF.